One and the same sample provided the 9 T cell receptor beta chains below, sequenced in a study of blood T cell repertoires in COVID-19. The data were produced by immunoSEQ multiplex PCR, yet TCRdb's version contains in-frame clones alone and is incomplete. The sample has fewer than 85,000 clones; under 95% are singletons. The sequenced material came from peripheral blood. The receptors here all came from a human donor in a cohort sampled during active COVID-19.

The J gene is TRBJ1-2, the V gene TRBV9; no firm D call. In germline, CDR1 is SGDLS, CDR2 YYNGEE. There are 15 residues in the CDR3. V was shortened by 4 bases and J by 4 bases, with 17 bases between the two germline ends. The CDR3 protein is CASSQTAGLVYGYTF. The DNA of the CDR3 is TGTGCCAGCAGCCAGACGGCGGGGTTAGTCTATGGCTACACCTTC.

This clone was detected only a few times. This chain connects TRBV11-2 to TRBJ1-2; D remains unclear. This CDR3 region has 17 residues. The germline V gene encodes CDR1 SGHAT and CDR2 FQNNGV. Trimming removed 1 base from V and 3 bases from J, with 18 bases in between. This CDR3 is CASSLGRLGRRDYGYTF. The CDR3 nucleotides read TGTGCCAGCAGCTTAGGTCGGCTCGGCAGGAGGGACTATGGCTACACCTTC.

The chain recombines TRBV6-5 with TRBJ1-3; D not certain. Germline V gene lookup returns CDR1 MNHEY and CDR2 SVGAGI. CDR3 length equals 13 residues. DNA of the CDR3: TGTGCGATCACCTCCTACTCTGGAAACACCATATATTTT. It codes for CAITSYSGNTIYF.

This CDR3 is CASRRDSVYTF. CDR3 coding DNA: TGTGCCAGCAGACGGGACAGTGTCTACACCTTC. The gene calls are TRBV5-6 and TRBJ1-2; 7 nucleotides agree with TRBD1. The CDR3 loop spans 11 amino acids. Losses at the gene ends were 5 bases for V and 10 bases for J; bases not matched to a gene: 5. Germline CDR1 SGHDT, CDR2 YYEEEE.

This clone was counted at least ten times. The J gene is TRBJ2-3, the V gene TRBV27; 13 nucleotides line up with TRBD2. This CDR3 is built from 15 residues. Looked up from germline, CDR1 is MNHEY and CDR2 is SMNVEV (reference sequence). V lost 6 bases, J lost 4 bases, and 4 bases stayed unmatched. The CDR3: CASRVTSGGSDTQYF. The CDR3 DNA is TGTGCCAGCAGGGTGACTAGCGGGGGGTCAGATACGCAGTATTTT.

V usage is TRBV20-1 and J usage is TRBJ1-2; 9 nucleotides align to TRBD1. J lost 4 bases, V lost 3 bases, and 6 bases had no gene match. Germline CDR1 and CDR2: DFQATT and SNEGSKA (reference sequence). The CDR3 length is 14 residues. CDR3 protein: CSASEDRGFYGYTF. For the CDR3, the DNA is TGCAGTGCTAGTGAGGACAGGGGCTTCTATGGCTACACCTTC.

V is TRBV6-6 and J is TRBJ1-1; D is perhaps TRBD1 (5 bases). Between the trimmed V and J ends, which lost 2 bases and 12 bases, there was a span of 13 bases. Germline-derived CDR1 and CDR2 are MNHNY and SVGAGI (reference sequence). The CDR3 has 12 residues. The DNA for the CDR3 is TGTGCCAGCAGTTACCCCGGGACTCAAACTTTCTTT. Residues: CASSYPGTQTFF.

The chain carries TRBV12-5 and TRBJ1-1; TRBD1 is a possible D gene (5 bases). Germline V gene lookup returns CDR1 LGHNT and CDR2 FRNRAP. The V gene lost 4 bases and the J gene lost 4 bases, with 13 bases spanning the gap. The CDR3 consists of 14 residues. The CDR3 coding sequence is TGTGCTAGTGGTTCGGGACTGGGCGGCACTGAAGCTTTCTTT. This sequence encodes CASGSGLGGTEAFF.

This clone was detected once. The CDR3 nucleotides read TGTGCCAGCAGTATACGGGGGGGATATGGCTACACCTTC. This encodes CASSIRGGYGYTF. This rearrangement joins TRBV27 to TRBJ1-2; D possibly corresponds to TRBD1 (5 bases). Looked up from germline, CDR1 is MNHEY and CDR2 is SMNVEV (reference sequence). Trimming took off 5 bases at V and 5 bases at J, with 12 bases between the two ends. This CDR3 region has 13 residues.